This TCR beta chain was captured by sequencing in a study of T cell repertoires in cytomegalovirus infection (dated by TCRdb to between 2018 and 2020). Regarding the research as a whole: The HLA type of each donor mattered for the analysis, because public TCR beta signatures pointed to carriage of CMV infection along with the matching HLA type.

Based on the germline V gene, the CDR1 and CDR2 sequences are ENHRY and SYGVKD. Inclusive of the bounding cysteine and phenylalanine, the CDR3 is 11 residues long. The kept DNA is CDR3 alone, 33 bases in frame from the first base. V loses 7 bases of germline sequence and J loses 7 bases, and the interval between the two ends is 11 bases. TCRdb lists the instrument as Illumina HiSeq 1500. TCRdb itself trimmed the public reads at Q25 with fastp, ran MiXCR and retained productive beta chains. Rows merge per CDR3 protein into single entries with the most common DNA and genes. The sample table contains more than 650,000 distinct CDR3 sequences; only one count was recorded for under 40% of them. Around 2.8% of the sample is taken by the ten largest. Turning to this clonotype: Its antigen specificity is not known. Base qualities are not at hand, and no much larger clone is one base apart.

The full study reports these points: In both this cohort and an independent cohort of some 350 donors, the cumulative frequency of public TCR beta family members distinguished carriers of CMV infection plus the relevant HLA type. The ex vivo response was dominated by HLA-C-restricted CMV-specific TCR beta clonotypes, and the single most frequent clonotype in two of eight donors was supplied by these HLA-C-restricted clonotypes.

The receptor was derived from a human donor in good health (CMV status not recorded). Some clones in this sample may be carry-over from other donors' samples. Material: PBMCs. The rearrangement combines TRBV10-3 with TRBJ2-7; the D gene lacks a confident call. CDR3 reads: CAITVGLEQYF. The base sequence is TGTGCCATCACTGTTGGCTTGGAGCAGTACTTC.